These 8 T cell receptor beta chains were sequenced from one sample in a study of blood T cell repertoires in COVID-19 (dated by TCRdb to the early 2020s). Library method: the immunoSEQ multiplex PCR assay. TCRdb took this table from immuneACCESS and kept in-frame rearrangements with V and J called. Such tables lack part of the clones; where checked against another copy, unresolved V genes explain under half of the gap, and the rest is unexplained. The table for this sample lists 95,000 to 110,000 clones; around 85% of them were counted only once. About 3.6% of the sample belongs to the ten largest clones. The sequenced sample consisted of peripheral blood. These receptor sequences come from a woman of 80 years or more with active or convalescent COVID-19.

This chain joins TRBV7-9 and TRBJ1-1; D unresolved. Germline V lookup: CDR1 SEHNR, CDR2 FQNEAQ (reference sequence). The CDR3 sequence is 13 residues long. The V end was cut by 5 bases, the J end by 0 bases, with 7 bases between. Written as DNA, the CDR3 is TGTGCCAGCAGCCCTGAGGTGAACACTGAAGCTTTCTTT. This gives the protein CASSPEVNTEAFF.

This clone was observed many times. This chain uses TRBV5-1 with TRBJ2-7; possible D gene TRBD2, 6 bases. V was cut by 3 bases and J by 0 bases, with 13 bases left in between. The CDR3 extends over 15 amino acids. The V gene's germline CDR1 is SGHRS and CDR2 YFSETQ. The CDR3 loop is CASSSTSIVSYEQYF. CDR3 in DNA: TGCGCCAGCAGCTCTACTAGCATCGTCTCCTACGAGCAGTACTTC.

The CDR3: CASSRGGESNQPQHF. The CDR3 DNA reads TGTGCCAGCAGCAGGGGGGGGGAGAGCAATCAGCCCCAGCATTTT. The rearrangement uses TRBV5-4 and TRBJ1-5; D is possibly TRBD1 (6 bases). Germline CDR1 reads SGHNT; CDR2 reads YYREEE (reference sequence). Trimming pared 4 bases from V and 1 base from J, leaving 12 bases between. CDR3 length: 15 amino acids.

The chain uses TRBV28 and TRBJ2-5, with D possibly being TRBD1 (5 bases). The V and J ends lost 2 bases and 5 bases respectively, with 12 bases between them. CDR1 is MDHEN, CDR2 SYDVKM, per germline. This CDR3 has 14 amino acids. CDR3 nucleotide sequence: TGTGCCAGCAGTTTAGGTGTGGGGCCGGAGACCCAGTACTTC. Protein: CASSLGVGPETQYF.

V and J are TRBV30 and TRBJ1-1; no clear D gene. V was clipped by 7 bases and J by 0 bases, with 9 bases between them. This CDR3 is built from 12 residues. The V gene's germline CDR1 is GTSNPN and CDR2 SVGIG (reference sequence). In DNA form, the CDR3 reads TGTGCCTCGACAAGTATGAACACTGAAGCTTTCTTT. This translates into CASTSMNTEAFF.

The rearrangement uses TRBV5-1 and TRBJ2-1; possibly TRBD1 for D (5 bases). V lost 0 bases and J lost 15, with 13 bases in between. The V gene's germline CDR1 is SGHRS and CDR2 YFSETQ. This CDR3 contains 12 residues. CDR3 sequence (DNA): TGCGCCAGCAGCTTGGTTCTGACAGAGGCGTTCTTC. As protein: CASSLVLTEAFF. The entire variable domain, with the rest obtained from reference TRBV5-1 and TRBJ2-1, is as follows: KAGVTQTPRYLIKTRGQQVTLSCSPISGHRSVSWYQQTPGQGLQFLFEYFSETQRNKGNFPGRFSGRQFSNSRSEMNVSTLELGDSALYLCASSLVLTEAFFGPGTRLTVL.

The rearrangement uses TRBV7-2 and TRBJ1-1; TRBD1 might be the D (6 bases). CDR3 size: 13 residues. CDR1 and CDR2 from the germline V gene are SGHTA and FQGNSA. Trimming pared 6 bases from V and 6 bases from J, leaving 14 bases between. The CDR3 spells CASRTTQGSEAFF. CDR3 DNA sequence: TGTGCCAGCAGAACAACACAGGGATCTGAAGCTTTCTTT.

This rearrangement joins TRBV5-4 to TRBJ1-6; 9 nucleotides line up with TRBD1. The germline V gene has CDR1 SGHNT and CDR2 YYREEE (reference sequence). The V gene end was trimmed by 6 bases and the J gene end by 7 bases; junction bases not matched to a gene: 14. CDR3 length: 17 amino acids. The CDR3 DNA follows: TGTGCCAGCAACTCTCGGATTACAGGGACAGGGAATTCACCCCTCCACTTT. This sequence encodes CASNSRITGTGNSPLHF.